This entry concerns a single T cell receptor beta chain. Methods used by the authors: Counts of nucleated cells, estimated from reference gene primer amplification, were obtained. Assay: immunoSEQ multiplex PCR; the TCRdb copy retains only in-frame clones and omits some. The V and J calls and clone size are taken from that table; D and trimming were inferred from the DNA. Of 450,000 or so clones in the sample, 70% to 90% were seen once. These data are taken from a study of blood T cell repertoires in COVID-19. Followed over time, Seattle patients had been enrolled while infection was active. CDR3 size: 17 residues. Germline CDR1 reads SGHNT; CDR2 reads YENEEA. The V end lost 0 bases, the J end lost 2 bases, and 13 bases lay between the germline ends.

This rearrangement joins TRBV11-3 to TRBJ2-2; no firm D call. Material for sequencing was peripheral blood. This TCR was recovered from a man younger than 30 with COVID-19, enrolled during active disease. CDR3 loop: CASSLELESQNTGELFF. In DNA, the CDR3 is TGTGCCAGCAGCTTAGAGTTGGAGAGCCAAAACACCGGGGAGCTGTTTTTT.